These 2 T cell receptor beta chains were sequenced from one sample in a study of blood T cell repertoires in COVID-19. This table comes from immunoSEQ multiplex PCR, and its TCRdb copy is limited to in-frame clones, with some not included. The table includes some 220,000 clones, 70% to 90% detected once. Sequencing was done on a sample of peripheral blood. Receptors originate from a man in his fifties or sixties with COVID-19, enrolled during active disease.

The J gene is TRBJ2-7, the V gene TRBV3-1 (or the pseudogene TRBV3-2); 11 nucleotides match TRBD1. J gave up 3 bases and V 4 bases, and 5 bases lay outside the gene matches. CDR3 size: 15 residues. Germline assignment: CDR1 LGHDT and CDR2 YNNKEL (reference sequence). CDR3 nucleotide sequence: TGTGCCAGCAGCCTGGGGACAGGGGGTCGCTACGAGCAGTACTTC. This codes for CASSLGTGGRYEQYF.

Written as DNA, the CDR3 is TGCAGTGCTGGCGCGGGAGAGACCCAGTACTTC. It yields the protein CSAGAGETQYF. The chain combines TRBV20-1 with TRBJ2-5; D perhaps matches TRBD2 (5 bases). V lost 5 bases, J lost 4 bases, and 8 bases lay in between. There are 11 residues in the CDR3. Germline-derived CDR1 and CDR2 are DFQATT and SNEGSKA (reference sequence).